What follows is one T cell receptor (beta chain) and its context. Its antigen is unknown. Per individual sample, total RNA of at least 5 micrograms was extracted. These data are taken from a study of blood T cells in healthy people across ages. Study-level findings and limits: A roughly linear age-dependent decrease characterized TCR beta diversity per million T cells.

Combining a sample-barcoded 5' primer with a J-beta primer mix, a second PCR ran for roughly 7 to 11 cycles. There were at least 2.5 million CDR3-containing paired-end reads obtained from each sample. In TCRdb, the 5' RACE reads were re-called with MiXCR into one record per CDR3 protein. The table has some 1,000,000 distinct CDR3 sequences, 25% seen once. V was clipped by 6 bases and J by 7 bases; unmatched bases: 11. Germline loops: CDR1 MNHNY, CDR2 SVGAGI (reference sequence). The CDR3 runs to 15 residues. These records were also assigned to another study, of T cells of mothers and their children. That investigation notes: With unrelated pairs as the comparison, related mother-child pairs had a slightly higher overlap that was not significant.

V gene TRBV6-6 combines with J gene TRBJ2-1; 8 nucleotides agree with TRBD1. This sequence originates from a girl under 10 years old in good health. Sample: blood. Here the CDR3 DNA reads TGTGCCAGCAGCCGAGGACAGGGACCTAGGAATGAGCAGTTCTTC. Translated, it gives CASSRGQGPRNEQFF.